Below, 10 T cell receptor beta chains from the same sample are listed, as sequenced in a study of T cells in tumors after PD-1 blockade. Assay: immunoSEQ multiplex PCR; the TCRdb copy retains only in-frame clones and omits some. Of about 60,000 clones listed, under 80% were seen once; the top ten hold 4% to 5%. This material consisted of PBMCs, taken after anti-PD-1 treatment. The receptors derive from a human donor with basal cell carcinoma.

The V gene is TRBV30, the J gene TRBJ1-5; D gene uncertain. Trimming took 0 bases from V and 4 from J, leaving 7 bases between them. Looked up from germline, CDR1 is GTSNPN and CDR2 is SVGIG (reference sequence). The CDR3 is made up of 13 amino acids. The CDR3 protein is CAWSVTENQPQHF. CDR3 coding DNA: TGTGCCTGGAGTGTAACAGAAAATCAGCCCCAGCATTTT.

This clone showed up just a few times. CDR3 protein: CASSARGTGGFNQPQHF. The CDR3 nucleotides are TGTGCCAGCAGTGCCCGCGGGACAGGGGGCTTCAATCAGCCCCAGCATTTT. V is TRBV6-1 and J is TRBJ1-5; 12 nucleotides match TRBD1. This CDR3 region has 17 residues. The germline V gene has CDR1 MNHNS and CDR2 SASEGT. V trimming: 4 bases; J trimming: 3 bases; junction bases outside the gene matches: 7.

The chain joins TRBV15 to TRBJ1-1; D might be TRBD1 (5 bases). Looked up from germline, CDR1 is LNHNV and CDR2 is YYDKDF (reference sequence). V lost 0 bases and J 8 bases, leaving 10 bases between the germline ends. The CDR3 has 13 amino acids. The CDR3 protein is CATSRDRGREAFF. CDR3 DNA sequence: TGTGCCACCAGCAGAGATCGGGGCAGAGAAGCTTTCTTT. Looking up the rest from reference TRBV15 and TRBJ1-1 gives the full variable domain: DAMVIQNPRYQVTQFGKPVTLSCSQTLNHNVMYWYQQKSSQAPKLLFHYYDKDFNNEADTPDNFQSRRPNTSFCFLDIRSPGLGDTAMYLCATSRDRGREAFFGQGTRLTVV.

This clone was found once. V gene TRBV3-1 (or the pseudogene TRBV3-2) combines with J gene TRBJ2-3; D is possibly TRBD2 (6 bases). Germline V gene data show CDR1 as LGHDT and CDR2 as YNNKEL (reference sequence). Trimming shortened V by 4 bases and J by 6 bases, and 17 bases separated the two germline ends. The CDR3 loop spans 15 amino acids. CDR3 DNA sequence: TGTGCCAGCAGCCCCCTTAGCGGTCTCTTGGATACGCAGTATTTT. This sequence encodes CASSPLSGLLDTQYF.

A note on this clone: An end of the junction differs from the germline gene, which may be a read error. The sample holds other DNA sequences that translate to the same CDR3. The chain recombines TRBV12-5 with TRBJ2-2; D ambiguous. The CDR3 extends over 13 amino acids. Per the germline V gene, CDR1 is LGHNT and CDR2 is FRNRAP. CDR3 coding DNA: TGTGCTAGCGGTTTGGGGAACACCGGGGAGCTGTTTTTT. Protein: CASGLGNTGELFF.

This chain links TRBV19 with TRBJ2-5; TRBD2 matches at 9 bases. The CDR3 consists of 12 residues. J gave up 10 bases and V 6 bases, and 6 bases lay outside the gene matches. Per the germline V gene, CDR1 is LNHDA and CDR2 is SQIVND (reference sequence). This CDR3 reads CASREGSGGQYF. CDR3 bases: TGTGCCAGTAGAGAAGGTAGCGGGGGCCAGTACTTC.

This chain uses TRBV10-3 with TRBJ2-7; D unclear. Trimming left V 2 bases short and J 0 bases short, with 8 bases between. CDR1 is ENHRY, CDR2 SYGVKD, per germline. The CDR3 is made up of 14 amino acids. This chain's CDR3 is CAISEPGASYEQYF. Written as DNA, the CDR3 is TGTGCCATCAGTGAGCCCGGAGCCTCCTACGAGCAGTACTTC.

The chain is built from TRBV27 and TRBJ2-2; D unresolved. V lost 0 bases, J lost 0 bases, and 2 bases lay in between. There are 14 residues in the CDR3. Germline V gene data show CDR1 as MNHEY and CDR2 as SMNVEV (reference sequence). The CDR3 nucleotides read TGTGCCAGCAGTTTATCGTCGAACACCGGGGAGCTGTTTTTT. It is translated as CASSLSSNTGELFF.

The chain employs TRBV5-1 and TRBJ1-2, with D possibly TRBD1 on 5 matching bases. Trimming cost V 2 bases and J 3 bases, with 14 bases left between them. CDR1 and CDR2 (germline): SGHRS, YFSETQ. The CDR3 runs to 15 residues. Here the CDR3 DNA reads TGCGCCAGCAGCTTCTCGTCAGGGACTGACTATGGCTACACCTTC. Its protein is CASSFSSGTDYGYTF.

The chain uses TRBV2 and TRBJ2-3; D tentatively reads TRBD1 or TRBD2 (5 bases each). The CDR3 covers 17 residues. Germline loops: CDR1 SNHLY, CDR2 FYNNEI. Trimming left V 2 bases short and J 0 bases short, with 15 bases between. The CDR3 sequence: CASSEWDRRTSTDTQYF. The CDR3 DNA reads TGTGCCAGCAGTGAATGGGACCGCCGAACTAGCACAGATACGCAGTATTTT.